This T cell receptor beta chain was recovered during a study of blood T cell repertoires in COVID-19 (TCRdb year 2020). Notes on the research overall: Samples from collaborators originated in the United States, Italy and Spain and spanned both the acute and convalescent phases of COVID-19. HLA class I and class II types, where available, came from metadata supplied by the sample provider rather than from assay-based typing. The samples were drawn from two sources: the first 160 participants of the ongoing ImmuneRACE study, and 1,200 or so subjects contributed by 6 global collaborators. The dataset comprised deeply sampled blood TCRbeta repertoires from subjects exposed to, actively infected with, or recovered from COVID-19. Nearly every sample came with metadata listing a de-identified subject ID, COVID-19 status, age in years and sex. The prospective study material was composed of cDNA or gDNA derived from T cells, B-cell-depleted T cells, or PBMCs. The repertoires were made available in a free public database intended to serve as a resource for research on the immune response to SARS-CoV-2. What the study reported, not specific to this receptor: The quantity of clinical and demographic metadata differed by source and by participant and was supplied without curation.

TCRbeta CDR3 regions were amplified from genomic DNA by means of the immunoSEQ Assay, a bias-controlled multiplex PCR. Per the original workflow: Nucleated cell counts per sample were estimated from amplification of reference gene primers within the assay. To quantify the absolute abundance of each unique TCRbeta CDR3 rearrangement, sequence reads were collapsed and filtered. Productive Simpson clonality was computed per sample as the square root of Simpson's diversity index over productive rearrangements. TCRdb took over this immuneACCESS table, retaining in-frame rearrangements with V and J assigned. Such tables are incomplete; in checked studies, under half of the missing clones stem from an unresolved V gene, and the remainder is unexplained. V and J calls plus clone size are reproduced from that table; the DNA served to infer D and trimming. This sample has some 290,000 clones in its table, and around four fifths of those were observed once. Of the sample, 3.5% to 5.5% is held by the ten largest clones.

Another Seattle source contributed samples from volunteer blood donors who had recovered from COVID-19. Whole blood was collected in K2EDTA tubes by collaborating institutions according to the institutions' own protocols. For TCRbeta analysis, collaborator samples were shipped as frozen whole blood, as isolated PBMCs, or as DNA extracted from either sample type. Only one count was recorded for this clone. The clone's antigen remains unknown. No much larger clone is present one base from it, and per-base qualities are unavailable. CDR3 length: 16 amino acids, cysteine to phenylalanine. This entry keeps only the CDR3 DNA: 48 bases, framed from base 1. Deletion took 4 bases off V and 0 bases off J, with a span of 13 bases between the germline ends. CDR1 and CDR2 (SEHNR, FQNEAQ) derive from the germline V gene (reference sequence).

Sequencing used peripheral blood. The clonotype was recovered from a man aged 55 to 70 who had recovered from COVID-19. The rearrangement combines TRBV7-9 with TRBJ2-1, with an unclear D gene assignment. The CDR3 in this case is CASSSGEIDSYNEQFF. The DNA sequence reads TGTGCCAGCAGCTCTGGAGAAATAGACTCCTACAATGAGCAGTTCTTC.